This is a list of T cell receptor beta chains from one sample in a study of identical twins. One entry per CDR3 protein results from TCRdb running MiXCR on the 5' RACE reads. This sample carries 1.5 million to 2 million distinct CDR3 sequences, under 35% of them seen once, and the ten largest clones take less than 0.35%. Input material: cord blood. The receptors stem from a newborn girl in good health. CDR3s include the opening cysteine and the closing phenylalanine or tryptophan. D genes are given only for firm matches. The size field is filled for only some rows; it gives once, few, many or a size class.

TRBD2	TRBV20-1	TRBJ2-1	few	TGCAGTGCTAGATCAAGACTAGCGGAATACAATGAGCAGTTCTTC	CSARSRLAEYNEQFF
.	TRBV5-5	TRBJ1-1	.	TGTGCCAGCAGCTTGTCCGAGCTAACTGAAGCTTTCTTT	CASSLSELTEAFF
.	TRBV7-8	TRBJ2-3	.	TGTGCCAGCAGCTTAAATAGGGGGAAAGGCCGCCTCATCTCAGATACGCAGTATTTT	CASSLNRGKGRLISDTQYF
.	TRBV4-2	TRBJ2-1	.	TGTGCCAGCAGCCACGACCTTACTAGGGGGAGTTACAATGAGCAGTTCTTC	CASSHDLTRGSYNEQFF
.	TRBV29-1	TRBJ1-2	.	TGCAGCGTTTCTTTTTCCCGGGACCGCATTAACTATGGCTACACCTTC	CSVSFSRDRINYGYTF
.	TRBV9	TRBJ1-6	.	TGTGCCAGCAGCCTAGGGTTGGGGGAATCATCCCCCTTGAATGGTTATAATTCACCCCTCCACTTT	CASSLGLGESSPLNGYNSPLHF
TRBD1	TRBV12-3/TRBV12-4	TRBJ2-7	many	TGTGCCAGCAGTTTCAGGGGACAGCTCCGCTACGAGCAGTACTTC	CASSFRGQLRYEQYF
.	TRBV20-1	TRBJ2-1	few	TGCAGTGCAAAGCTCGATCCGAGCTCCTACAATGAGCAGTTCTTC	CSAKLDPSSYNEQFF
TRBD2	TRBV4-1	TRBJ2-1	few	TGCGCCAGCAGCCAAGATCCGGGGGGGCGCTACAATGAGCAGTTCTTC	CASSQDPGGRYNEQFF
.	TRBV20-1	TRBJ1-5	.	TGCAGTGCTAGTAGGGGGGCGCAGGATCAGCCCCAGCATTTT	CSASRGAQDQPQHF
.	TRBV10-3	TRBJ2-7	many	TGTGCCATCAGTGAGGACAGGGAGGCCTACGAGCAGTACTTC	CAISEDREAYEQYF
TRBD2	TRBV9	TRBJ2-1	many	TGTGCCAGCAGCGGACTAGCGGGGGGACCCAATGAGCAGTTCTTC	CASSGLAGGPNEQFF
TRBD1	TRBV11-2	TRBJ1-4	.	TGTGCCAGCAGCTCAGACAGGGGACTGTTTTTT	CASSSDRGLFF
.	TRBV15	TRBJ2-3	.	TGTGCCACCAGCAGATCCGGGGCAGGGTCCGATACGCAGTATTTT	CATSRSGAGSDTQYF
.	TRBV7-2	TRBJ2-5	few	TGTGCCAGCAGCTCCCTAGCGGTATCAGGGGAAGAGACCCAGTACTTC	CASSSLAVSGEETQYF
TRBD2	TRBV10-2	TRBJ2-7	.	TGCGCCAGCAGTGAGTCGGGACTAGCGGGGGCTTCCTACGAGCAGTACTTC	CASSESGLAGASYEQYF
TRBD1	TRBV20-1	TRBJ2-1	.	TGCAGTGCTGACGGACAGGGGGTACGGAATGAGCAGTTCTTC	CSADGQGVRNEQFF